The clone carrying this TCR beta chain was picked up one time. Its antigen remains unknown. The data were taken from a study of radiation and T cells in renal cell carcinoma. Study-level information: Nephrectomy followed 15 Gy stereotactic body radiation by 4 weeks. Study-wide results and limits: From baseline, blood top tumor clonotypes peaked at 2 weeks post-radiation. Baseline intratumoral clonotype presence is unknown without pretreatment biopsies.

Unmatched junction bases numbered 11, after V lost 1 base and J lost 6 bases. Germline CDR1 is MGHRA and CDR2 is YSYEKL. CDR3 length equals 16 residues. Sequenced by immunoSEQ multiplex PCR; TCRdb stores in-frame clones only, minus some. The sample lists about 49,000 clones; about 80% were seen once. As for time point: baseline pretreatment blood. Noted treatment: 15 Gy SBRT to primary tumor, nephrectomy 4 weeks later. Blood was sampled at baseline, 2 weeks and 4 weeks after SBRT. The specimen comprised blood, sampled from a patient whose treatment included radiotherapy and nephrectomy. This TCR came from a woman aged 70-85 years with renal cell carcinoma. The genes are TRBV4-1 and TRBJ2-7; 8 bases are a match to TRBD1. This CDR3 reads CASSQGEGRGLVEQYF. The CDR3 region has the DNA TGCGCCAGCAGCCAAGGAGAGGGCAGGGGGCTGGTCGAGCAGTACTTC.